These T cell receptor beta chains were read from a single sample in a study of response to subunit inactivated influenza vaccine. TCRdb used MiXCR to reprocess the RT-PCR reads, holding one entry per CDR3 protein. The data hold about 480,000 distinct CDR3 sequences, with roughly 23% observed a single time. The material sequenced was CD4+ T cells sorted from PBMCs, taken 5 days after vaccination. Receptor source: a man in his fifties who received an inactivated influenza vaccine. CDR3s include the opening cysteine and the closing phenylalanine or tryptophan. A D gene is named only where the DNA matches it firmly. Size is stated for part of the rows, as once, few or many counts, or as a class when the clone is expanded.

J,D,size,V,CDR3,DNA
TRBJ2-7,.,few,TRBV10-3,CAISSQWDYEQYF,TGTGCCATCAGTTCTCAATGGGACTACGAGCAGTACTTC
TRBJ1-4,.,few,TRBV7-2,CASSLAAGSYGKLFF,TGTGCCAGCAGCTTAGCGGCAGGGAGTTATGGAAAACTGTTTTTT
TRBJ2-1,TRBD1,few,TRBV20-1,CSARPGTGYNEQFF,TGCAGTGCTAGACCCGGGACAGGGTACAATGAGCAGTTCTTC
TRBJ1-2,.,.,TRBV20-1,CSASIQGNSGYTF,TGCAGTGCTAGTATACAGGGAAACTCTGGCTACACCTTC
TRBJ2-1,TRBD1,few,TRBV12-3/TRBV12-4,CASSRGTGGISEQFF,TGTGCCAGCAGCCGTGGGACAGGGGGGATAAGTGAGCAGTTCTTC
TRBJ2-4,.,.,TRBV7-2,CASSSPGTQNIQYF,TGTGCCAGCAGCTCCCCCGGGACACAAAACATTCAGTACTTC
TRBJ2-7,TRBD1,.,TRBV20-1,CSGRDRVAYEQYF,TGCAGTGGGAGGGACAGGGTCGCCTACGAGCAGTACTTC
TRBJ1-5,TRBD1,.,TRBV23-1,CASSPPLQGTGLMEPQHF,TGCGCCAGCAGCCCCCCCCTTCAAGGGACAGGGCTTATGGAGCCCCAGCATTTT
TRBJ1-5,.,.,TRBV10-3,CAISESIGGNQPQHF,TGTGCCATCAGTGAGTCGATAGGGGGCAATCAGCCCCAGCATTTT
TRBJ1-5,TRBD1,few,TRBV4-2,CASSQGTDLPNQPQHF,TGTGCCAGCAGCCAGGGGACAGACCTACCCAATCAGCCCCAGCATTTT
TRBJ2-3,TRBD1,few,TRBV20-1,CSASPAGQGSSTDTQYF,TGCAGTGCTAGCCCCGCGGGACAGGGGTCAAGCACAGATACGCAGTATTTT
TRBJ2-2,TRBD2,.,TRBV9,CASSSTSGSTGELFF,TGTGCCAGCAGCTCGACTAGCGGGAGCACCGGGGAGCTGTTTTTT
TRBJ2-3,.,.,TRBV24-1,CATSDLGMGSDTQYF,TGTGCCACCAGTGATTTAGGTATGGGGTCGGATACGCAGTATTTT
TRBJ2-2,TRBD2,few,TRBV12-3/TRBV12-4,CASRIAGGPHGELFF,TGTGCCAGCAGGATAGCGGGAGGGCCGCACGGGGAGCTGTTTTTT
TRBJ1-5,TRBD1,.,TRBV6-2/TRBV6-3,CASRRDRGIRNQPQHF,TGTGCCAGCAGGAGGGACAGGGGGATCCGCAATCAGCCCCAGCATTTT
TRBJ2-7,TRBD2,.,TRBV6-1,CASRPTSGGTYEQYF,TGTGCCAGCAGACCTACTAGCGGGGGGACCTACGAGCAGTACTTC
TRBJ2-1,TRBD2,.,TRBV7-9,CASSLSGGAWNEQFF,TGTGCCAGCAGCTTATCGGGGGGGGCCTGGAATGAGCAGTTCTTC
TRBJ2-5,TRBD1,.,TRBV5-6,CASSAYRQGRETQYF,TGTGCCAGCAGCGCGTATCGACAGGGGAGAGAGACCCAGTACTTC
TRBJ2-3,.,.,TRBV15,CATSRVTDTQYF,TGTGCCACCAGCAGGGTCACAGATACGCAGTATTTT
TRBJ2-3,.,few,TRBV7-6,CASTRGHSTDTQYF,TGTGCCAGCACTCGAGGGCACAGCACAGATACGCAGTATTTT
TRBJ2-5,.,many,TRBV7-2,CASSFPGGTQYF,TGTGCCAGCAGCTTCCCTGGGGGTACCCAGTACTTC
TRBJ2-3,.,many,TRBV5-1,CASSLGSGPSTDTQYF,TGCGCCAGCAGCTTGGGCAGCGGTCCTAGCACAGATACGCAGTATTTT
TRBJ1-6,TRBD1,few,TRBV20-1,CSAVPGGSSYNSPLHF,TGCAGTGCTGTGCCAGGGGGGAGCTCCTATAATTCACCCCTCCACTTT
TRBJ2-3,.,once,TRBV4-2,CASKTGWRDTDTQYF,TGTGCCAGCAAAACCGGGTGGCGGGACACAGATACGCAGTATTTT
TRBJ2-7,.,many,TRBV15,CATSRWEAPAYEQYF,TGTGCCACCAGCAGATGGGAGGCACCCGCCTACGAGCAGTACTTC
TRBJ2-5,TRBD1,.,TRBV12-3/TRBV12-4,CASSRGTGVQETQYF,TGTGCCAGCAGTAGAGGGACAGGGGTACAAGAGACCCAGTACTTC
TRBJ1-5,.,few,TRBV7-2,CASSLGTGALQPQHF,TGTGCCAGCAGCTTAGGGACGGGGGCGCTTCAGCCCCAGCATTTT
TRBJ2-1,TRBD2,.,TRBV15,CATSRRTSGSWNEQFF,TGTGCCACCAGCAGGCGGACTAGCGGATCATGGAATGAGCAGTTCTTC
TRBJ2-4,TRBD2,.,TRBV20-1,CSASAGVSAKNIQYF,TGCAGTGCTAGTGCGGGGGTGAGCGCCAAAAACATTCAGTACTTC
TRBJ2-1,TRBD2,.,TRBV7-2,CASSVSAGEHNEQFF,TGTGCCAGCAGCGTCTCAGCGGGGGAACACAATGAGCAGTTCTTC
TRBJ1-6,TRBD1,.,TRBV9,CASSEGQGTGWYNSPLHF,TGTGCCAGCAGCGAAGGACAGGGGACGGGTTGGTATAATTCACCCCTCCACTTT
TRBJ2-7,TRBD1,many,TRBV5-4,CASSPRGQGQAYEQYF,TGTGCCAGCAGCCCCCGTGGACAGGGTCAGGCCTACGAGCAGTACTTC
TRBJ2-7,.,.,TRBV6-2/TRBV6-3,CASSYSARDAVDSYEQYF,TGTGCCAGCAGTTACTCAGCCCGCGACGCGGTGGATTCCTACGAGCAGTACTTC
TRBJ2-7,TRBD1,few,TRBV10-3,CATSGTGNTYEQYF,TGTGCCACCTCCGGGACAGGGAATACCTACGAGCAGTACTTC
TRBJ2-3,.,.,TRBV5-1,CASQEGSDTQYF,TGCGCCAGCCAGGAAGGCTCAGATACGCAGTATTTT
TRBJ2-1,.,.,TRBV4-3,CASSRAGYSLSYNEQFF,TGCGCCAGCAGCCGGGCAGGGTACTCACTCTCCTACAATGAGCAGTTCTTC
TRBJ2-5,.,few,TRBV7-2,CASSFHRDIQETQYF,TGTGCCAGCAGCTTCCACCGGGACATACAAGAGACCCAGTACTTC
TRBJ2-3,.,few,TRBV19,CASSAGRTAQYF,TGTGCCAGTAGTGCAGGACGTACCGCTCAGTATTTT
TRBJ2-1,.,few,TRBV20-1,CSARVSGEQFF,TGCAGTGCTAGAGTGAGTGGTGAGCAGTTCTTC
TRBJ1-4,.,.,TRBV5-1,CASSPLPGGEKLFF,TGCGCCAGCAGCCCGCTACCCGGAGGCGAAAAACTGTTTTTT
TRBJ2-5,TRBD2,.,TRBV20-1,CSAFPQAGGSLQETQYF,TGCAGTGCCTTCCCCCAAGCGGGAGGGTCTTTACAGGAGACCCAGTACTTC
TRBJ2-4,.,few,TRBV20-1,CSARAVQGAKNIQYF,TGCAGTGCTAGAGCAGTACAGGGAGCCAAAAACATTCAGTACTTC
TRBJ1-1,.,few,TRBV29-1,CSGDTGNTEAFF,TGCAGCGGAGACACAGGGAACACTGAAGCTTTCTTT
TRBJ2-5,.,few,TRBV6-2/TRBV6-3,CASSPRTRLETQYF,TGTGCCAGCAGTCCCCGCACGAGGCTAGAGACCCAGTACTTC
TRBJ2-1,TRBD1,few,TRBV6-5,CASSYRDRGLDEQFF,TGTGCCAGCAGTTACCGGGACAGGGGGCTCGATGAGCAGTTCTTC
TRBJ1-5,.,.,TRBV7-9,CASSSGQKNQPQHF,TGTGCCAGCAGCTCCGGACAGAAAAATCAGCCCCAGCATTTT